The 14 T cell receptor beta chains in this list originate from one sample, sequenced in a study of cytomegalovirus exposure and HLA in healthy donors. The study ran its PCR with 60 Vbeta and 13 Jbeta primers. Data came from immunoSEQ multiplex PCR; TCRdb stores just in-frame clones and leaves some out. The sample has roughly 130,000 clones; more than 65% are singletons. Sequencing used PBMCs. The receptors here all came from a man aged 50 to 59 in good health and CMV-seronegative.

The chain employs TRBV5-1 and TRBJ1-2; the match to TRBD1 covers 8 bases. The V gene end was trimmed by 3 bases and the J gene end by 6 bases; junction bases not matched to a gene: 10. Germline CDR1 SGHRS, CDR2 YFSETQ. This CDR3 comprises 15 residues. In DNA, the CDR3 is TGCGCCAGCAGCTCCTCGACAGGGGCTATACATGGCTACACCTTC. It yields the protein CASSSSTGAIHGYTF. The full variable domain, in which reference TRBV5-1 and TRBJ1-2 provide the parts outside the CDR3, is KAGVTQTPRYLIKTRGQQVTLSCSPISGHRSVSWYQQTPGQGLQFLFEYFSETQRNKGNFPGRFSGRQFSNSRSEMNVSTLELGDSALYLCASSSSTGAIHGYTFGSGTRLTVV.

CDR3 amino acids: CASSFVPYEQYF. The CDR3 DNA follows: TGTGCCAGCAGCTTCGTCCCCTACGAGCAGTACTTC. V usage is TRBV7-9 and J usage is TRBJ2-7, with D unresolved. Trimming removed 3 bases at V and 2 bases at J, with 5 bases between. From germline, CDR1 is SEHNR and CDR2 FQNEAQ (reference sequence). This CDR3 comprises 12 residues.

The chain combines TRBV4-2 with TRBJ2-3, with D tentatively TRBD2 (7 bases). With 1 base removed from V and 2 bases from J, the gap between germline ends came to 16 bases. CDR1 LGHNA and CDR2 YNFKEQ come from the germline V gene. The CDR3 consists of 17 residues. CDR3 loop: CASSQGIGGGYTDTQYF. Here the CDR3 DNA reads TGTGCCAGCAGCCAAGGGATCGGCGGGGGCTACACAGATACGCAGTATTTT.

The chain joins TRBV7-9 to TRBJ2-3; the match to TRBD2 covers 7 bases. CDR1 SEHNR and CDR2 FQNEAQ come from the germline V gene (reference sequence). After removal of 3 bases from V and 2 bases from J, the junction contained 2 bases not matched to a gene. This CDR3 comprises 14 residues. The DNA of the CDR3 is TGTGCCAGCAGCTTGGGGGGGAACACAGATACGCAGTATTTT. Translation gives CASSLGGNTDTQYF.

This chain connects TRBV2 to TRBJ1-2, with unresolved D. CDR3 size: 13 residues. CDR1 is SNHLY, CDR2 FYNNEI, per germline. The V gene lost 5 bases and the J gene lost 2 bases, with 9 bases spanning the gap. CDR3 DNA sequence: TGTGCCAGCAGTCCCATGGAGAACTATGGCTACACCTTC. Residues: CASSPMENYGYTF.

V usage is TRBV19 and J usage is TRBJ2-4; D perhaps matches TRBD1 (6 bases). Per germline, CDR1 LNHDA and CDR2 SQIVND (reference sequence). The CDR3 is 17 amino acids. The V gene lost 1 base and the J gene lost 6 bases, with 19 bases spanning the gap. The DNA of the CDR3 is TGTGCCAGTAGTATAGGTCTTAAGGGCAGGGGAAGAAACATTCAGTACTTC. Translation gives CASSIGLKGRGRNIQYF.

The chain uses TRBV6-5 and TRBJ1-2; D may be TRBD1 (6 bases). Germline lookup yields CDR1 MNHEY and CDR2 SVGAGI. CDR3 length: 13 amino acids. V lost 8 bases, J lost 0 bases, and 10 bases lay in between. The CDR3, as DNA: TGTGCCAGCCAACAGGGAGCTAACTATGGCTACACCTTC. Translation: CASQQGANYGYTF.

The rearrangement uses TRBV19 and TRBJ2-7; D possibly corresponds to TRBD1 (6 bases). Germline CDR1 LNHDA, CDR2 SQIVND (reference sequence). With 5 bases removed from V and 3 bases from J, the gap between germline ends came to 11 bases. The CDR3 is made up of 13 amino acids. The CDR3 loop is CASSSGTHYEQYF. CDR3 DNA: TGTGCCAGTAGTTCCGGGACACACTACGAGCAGTACTTC.

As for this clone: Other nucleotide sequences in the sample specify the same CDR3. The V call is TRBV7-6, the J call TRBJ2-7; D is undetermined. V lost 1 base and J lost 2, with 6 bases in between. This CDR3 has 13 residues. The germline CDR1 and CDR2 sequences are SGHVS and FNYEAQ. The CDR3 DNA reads TGTGCCAGCAGCTTAGACAGAACCTACGAGCAGTACTTC. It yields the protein CASSLDRTYEQYF.

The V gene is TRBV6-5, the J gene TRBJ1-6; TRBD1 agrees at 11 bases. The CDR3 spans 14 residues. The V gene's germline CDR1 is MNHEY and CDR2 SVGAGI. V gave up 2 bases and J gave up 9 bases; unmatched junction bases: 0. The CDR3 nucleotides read TGTGCCAGCAGTTACGGACAGGGGGCTTCACCCCTCCACTTT. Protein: CASSYGQGASPLHF.

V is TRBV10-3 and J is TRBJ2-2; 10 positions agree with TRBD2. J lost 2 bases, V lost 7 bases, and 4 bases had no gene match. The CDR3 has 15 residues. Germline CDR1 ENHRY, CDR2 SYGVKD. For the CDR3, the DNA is TGTGCCATCACGGCTAGCGGGGGTAACACCGGGGAGCTGTTTTTT. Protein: CAITASGGNTGELFF.

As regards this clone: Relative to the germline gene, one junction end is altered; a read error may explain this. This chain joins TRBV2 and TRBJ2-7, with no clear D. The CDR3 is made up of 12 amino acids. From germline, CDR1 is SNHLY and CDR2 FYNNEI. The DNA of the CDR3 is TGTGCCAGCAGCCCTTCCCGTTACGGGCAGTACTTC. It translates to CASSPSRYGQYF. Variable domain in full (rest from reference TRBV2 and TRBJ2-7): EPEVTQTPSHQVTQMGQEVILRCVPISNHLYFYWYRQILGQKVEFLVSFYNNEISEKSEIFDDQFSVERPDGSNFTLKIRSTKLEDSAMYFCASSPSRYGQYFGPGTRLTVT.

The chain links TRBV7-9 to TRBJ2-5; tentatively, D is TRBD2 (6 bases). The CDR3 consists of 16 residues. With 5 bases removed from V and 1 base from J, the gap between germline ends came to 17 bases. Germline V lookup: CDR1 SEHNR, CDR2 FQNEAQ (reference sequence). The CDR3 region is CASSPSEAGLQETQYF. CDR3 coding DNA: TGTGCCAGCAGCCCCTCGGAAGCGGGCCTCCAAGAGACCCAGTACTTC.

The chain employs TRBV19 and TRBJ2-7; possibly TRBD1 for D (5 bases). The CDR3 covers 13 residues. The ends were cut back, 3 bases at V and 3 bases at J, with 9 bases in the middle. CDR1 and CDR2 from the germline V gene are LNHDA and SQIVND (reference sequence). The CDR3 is CASSIRQGYEQYF. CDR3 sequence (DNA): TGTGCCAGTAGTATCCGGCAGGGCTACGAGCAGTACTTC.